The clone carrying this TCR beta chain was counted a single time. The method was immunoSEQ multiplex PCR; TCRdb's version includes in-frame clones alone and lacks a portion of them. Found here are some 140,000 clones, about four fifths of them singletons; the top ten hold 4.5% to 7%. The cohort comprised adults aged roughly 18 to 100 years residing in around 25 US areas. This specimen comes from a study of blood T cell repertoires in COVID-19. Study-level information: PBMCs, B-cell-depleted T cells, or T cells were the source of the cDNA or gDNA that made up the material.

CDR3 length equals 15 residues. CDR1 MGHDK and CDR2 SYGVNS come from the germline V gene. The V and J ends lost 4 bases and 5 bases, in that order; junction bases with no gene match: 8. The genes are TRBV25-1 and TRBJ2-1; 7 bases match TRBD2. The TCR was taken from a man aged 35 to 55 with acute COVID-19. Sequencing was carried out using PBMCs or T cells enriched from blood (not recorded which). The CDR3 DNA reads TGTGCCAGCAGTGCTACGGGGGAGGGTCACAATGAGCAGTTCTTC. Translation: CASSATGEGHNEQFF.